The 13 T cell receptor beta chains reported below all come from one sample, sequenced in a study of control samples from healthy donors and cancer patients. TCRdb's table, derived via immunoSEQ multiplex PCR, lists solely in-frame clones and lacks some. The data contain approximately 52,000 clones, approximately 85% of them seen just once; the ten biggest clones take up 3% to 4%. Sequenced input: blood. Receptor source: a middle-aged man in good health.

The chain employs TRBV2 and TRBJ1-6; a possible D gene is TRBD1 (6 bases). There are 14 residues in the CDR3. V lost 4 bases and J 6 bases, leaving 10 bases between the germline ends. Germline V gene lookup returns CDR1 SNHLY and CDR2 FYNNEI. The CDR3 DNA sequence: TGTGCCAGCAGTGTACAGGGTGTTAATTCACCCCTCCACTTT. Protein product: CASSVQGVNSPLHF.

V and J are TRBV7-9 and TRBJ2-2; D gene unclear. Trimming cost V 5 bases and J 5 bases, with 21 bases left between them. The CDR3 extends over 17 amino acids. Germline V gene lookup returns CDR1 SEHNR and CDR2 FQNEAQ (reference sequence). Here the CDR3 reads CASSPPLGSGSTGELFF. For the CDR3, the DNA is TGTGCCAGCAGCCCTCCCCTTGGGTCTGGATCAACCGGGGAGCTGTTTTTT.

The chain combines TRBV5-1 with TRBJ1-1; possibly TRBD1 for D (5 bases). This CDR3 contains 15 residues. V shed 0 bases and J shed 0 bases, with 9 bases lying between them. Per the germline V gene, CDR1 is SGHRS and CDR2 is YFSETQ. CDR3 residues: CASSLDLGLNTEAFF. In DNA form, the CDR3 reads TGCGCCAGCAGCTTGGATCTGGGGCTGAACACTGAAGCTTTCTTT. Full variable domain (rest looked up from reference TRBV5-1 and TRBJ1-1): KAGVTQTPRYLIKTRGQQVTLSCSPISGHRSVSWYQQTPGQGLQFLFEYFSETQRNKGNFPGRFSGRQFSNSRSEMNVSTLELGDSALYLCASSLDLGLNTEAFFGQGTRLTVV.

This clone was seen a single time. This chain connects TRBV3-1 (or the pseudogene TRBV3-2) to TRBJ2-2; no clear D. The ends were cut back, 5 bases at V and 0 bases at J, with 16 bases in the middle. The CDR3 totals 17 residues. Germline V gives CDR1 LGHDT, CDR2 YNNKEL (reference sequence). The CDR3 DNA follows: TGTGCCAGCAGCTCATCCCTGGGGATCGCGAACACCGGGGAGCTGTTTTTT. This gives the protein CASSSSLGIANTGELFF.

The CDR3 DNA sequence: TGTGCCGCCCAGGACCCGTACCAAGAGACCCAGTACTTC. The encoded protein is CAAQDPYQETQYF. The rearrangement joins TRBV10-3 to TRBJ2-5; no firm D call. This CDR3 is 13 amino acids long. V lost 11 bases and J 0 bases, leaving 13 bases between the germline ends. CDR1 and CDR2 (germline): ENHRY, SYGVKD.

The chain uses TRBV30 and TRBJ2-3; 9 bases align to TRBD1. Germline values: CDR1 GTSNPN, CDR2 SVGIG (reference sequence). The CDR3 runs 17 residues. J gave up 2 bases and V 2 bases, and 11 bases lay outside the gene matches. CDR3 in DNA: TGTGCCTGGAGTCCAACCTGGACAGGGGCAGTCACAGATACGCAGTATTTT. It codes for CAWSPTWTGAVTDTQYF. Full variable domain (rest looked up from reference TRBV30 and TRBJ2-3): SQTIHQWPATLVQPVGSPLSLECTVEGTSNPNLYWYRQAAGRGLQLLFYSVGIGQISSEVPQNLSASRPQDRQFILSSKKLLLSDSGFYLCAWSPTWTGAVTDTQYFGPGTRLTVL.

The rearrangement joins TRBV9 to TRBJ2-1; D call uncertain. CDR1 SGDLS and CDR2 YYNGEE come from the germline V gene. The CDR3 sequence is 16 residues long. Trimming took off 0 bases at V and 0 bases at J, with 10 bases between the two ends. This CDR3 is CASSVVGWSSYNEQFF. The DNA of the CDR3 is TGTGCCAGCAGCGTAGTTGGGTGGAGCTCCTACAATGAGCAGTTCTTC.

This clone was counted between two and nine times. The rearrangement links TRBV7-9 to TRBJ2-1; D not certain. The CDR3 is made up of 11 amino acids. Germline CDR1 is SEHNR and CDR2 is FQNEAQ (reference sequence). Trimming pared 0 bases from V and 12 bases from J, leaving 6 bases between. CDR3 sequence (DNA): TGTGCCAGCAGCTTAGCCCGCGGGCAGTTCTTC. It yields the protein CASSLARGQFF.

V gene TRBV2 combines with J gene TRBJ1-4, with D tentatively TRBD1 (6 bases). CDR3 size: 13 residues. The V and J ends lost 6 bases and 7 bases respectively, with 12 bases between them. Per the germline V gene, CDR1 is SNHLY and CDR2 is FYNNEI. CDR3 amino acids: CASRGTKGEKLFF. CDR3 DNA: TGTGCCAGCAGGGGGACAAAAGGTGAAAAACTGTTTTTT.

J is TRBJ1-4 and V is TRBV11-2, with 8 positions matching TRBD1. This CDR3 has 16 amino acids. Germline V gene lookup returns CDR1 SGHAT and CDR2 FQNNGV. The J segment lost 8 bases and the V segment lost 5 bases, leaving 13 bases of the junction unmatched. CDR3 loop: CASSGRTGTGPEKLFF. DNA for the CDR3: TGTGCCAGCAGCGGACGTACCGGGACAGGACCGGAAAAACTGTTTTTT.

This sequence joins TRBV7-2 and TRBJ1-1; D not resolved. V was pared by 0 bases and J by 3 bases, with 11 bases between. Per germline, CDR1 SGHTA and CDR2 FQGNSA. The CDR3 consists of 15 residues. The CDR3 here is CASSLAPQSYTEAFF. DNA for the CDR3: TGTGCCAGCAGCTTAGCCCCTCAGAGTTACACTGAAGCTTTCTTT.

The rearrangement links TRBV9 to TRBJ1-4, with D possibly being TRBD1 (6 bases). Germline assignment: CDR1 SGDLS and CDR2 YYNGEE. The CDR3 has 15 amino acids. The germline V and J ends were trimmed by 0 bases and 8 bases, with 14 bases remaining between them. The CDR3 spells CASSVATGGAEKLFF. The CDR3 DNA is TGTGCCAGCAGCGTAGCGACAGGCGGCGCGGAAAAACTGTTTTTT.

This chain links TRBV3-1 (or the pseudogene TRBV3-2) with TRBJ2-5; 11 bases align to TRBD2. The junction had 6 bases not matched to a gene; V was cut back by 1 base and J by 2 bases. The germline gives CDR1 LGHDT, CDR2 YNNKEL (reference sequence). There are 17 residues in the CDR3. The DNA for the CDR3 is TGTGCCAGCAGCCAAGCAGGGACTAGCGGATCTCAAGAGACCCAGTACTTC. As protein: CASSQAGTSGSQETQYF.